Sequencing of this T cell receptor (beta chain) was carried out in a study of blood T cells in healthy people across ages. This clonotype was seen a single time. A second PCR, run for roughly 7 to 12 cycles, used a sample-barcoded 5' primer plus a J-beta primer mix. From the 5' RACE reads, TCRdb called clonotypes with MiXCR, one entry per CDR3 protein. The data show 500,000 to 700,000 distinct CDR3 sequences, about 30% seen once. The CDR3 spans 15 residues. Germline CDR1 is SQVTM and CDR2 is ANQGSEA. V shed 6 bases and J 8 bases; nucleotides not matched to a gene: 14. The clonotype was recovered from a woman aged 80 or over in good health. The chain couples TRBV29-1 to TRBJ2-3; 10 bases fit TRBD1. Material: blood. This CDR3 is CSVARDRGRRATQYF. CDR3 nucleotide sequence: TGCAGCGTCGCCCGGGACAGGGGAAGGAGAGCTACGCAGTATTTT.